This T cell receptor (beta chain) came from a study of T cell repertoires in cytomegalovirus infection. Study background: A matching HLA type, together with CMV infection, was signaled by public TCR beta signatures. Study-level points and caveats: HLA-C-restricted, CMV-specific TCR beta clonotypes were dominant ex vivo.

TCRdb reprocessed the reads with MiXCR, giving one entry per CDR3 protein. The sample lists around 900,000 distinct CDR3 sequences, roughly 30% occurring once. This CDR3 is built from 13 residues. The V gene lost 7 bases and the J gene lost 3 bases, with 12 bases spanning the gap. The germline V gene encodes CDR1 SEHNR and CDR2 FQNEAQ (reference sequence). As regards this clonotype: Its antigen is unknown.

This specimen was cultured CD8+ T cells from PBMCs, taken from culture after CMV antigen stimulation. The chain links TRBV7-9 to TRBJ1-2; D is undetermined. The receptor was derived from a human donor in good health (CMV status not recorded). Some clones in this sample may be carry-over from other donors' samples. The CDR3, as DNA: TGTGCCAGCACTTCAACAGTAGACTATGGCTACACCTTC. Protein sequence: CASTSTVDYGYTF.